Below, one TCR beta chain is given with its context. TCRdb recomputed calls from the 5' RACE reads with MiXCR, one row per CDR3 protein. This sample carries approximately 300,000 distinct CDR3 sequences, 8% to 9% of them seen once, and the ten largest clones take around a fifth. The CDR3 spans 14 residues. V was shortened by 5 bases and J by 4 bases, with 15 bases between the two germline ends. Germline lookup yields CDR1 DFQATT and CDR2 SNEGSKA (reference sequence). The source of the sample is a study of T-cell memory formation after mild COVID-19. This sequence originates from a man younger than 30 who had mild COVID-19 (a few samples of this study predate the infection). Cell type and time point are not known. Material for sequencing was PBMCs or a T cell subset sorted from them (not recorded which). The V and J genes are TRBV20-1 and TRBJ1-5, with D perhaps matching TRBD1 (5 bases). This CDR3 reads CSAGGLSINQPQHF. CDR3 sequence (DNA): TGCAGTGCTGGGGGACTGAGTATTAATCAGCCCCAGCATTTT.